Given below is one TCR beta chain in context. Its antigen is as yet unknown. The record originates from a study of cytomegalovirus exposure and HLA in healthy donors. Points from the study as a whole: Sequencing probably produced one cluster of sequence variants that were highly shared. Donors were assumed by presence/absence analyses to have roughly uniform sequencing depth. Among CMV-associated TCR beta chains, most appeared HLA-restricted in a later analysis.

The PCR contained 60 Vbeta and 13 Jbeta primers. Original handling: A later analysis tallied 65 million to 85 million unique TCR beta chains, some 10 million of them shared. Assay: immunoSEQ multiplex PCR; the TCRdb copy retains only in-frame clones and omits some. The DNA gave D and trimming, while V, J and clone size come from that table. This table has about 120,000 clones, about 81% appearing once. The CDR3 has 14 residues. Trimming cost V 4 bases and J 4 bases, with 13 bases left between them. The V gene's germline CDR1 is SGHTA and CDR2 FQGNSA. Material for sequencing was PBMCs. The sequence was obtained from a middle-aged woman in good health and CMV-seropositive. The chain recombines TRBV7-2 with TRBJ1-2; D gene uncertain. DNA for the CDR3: TGTGCCAGCAGCTATTCTTCGACTCCCTATGGCTACACCTTC. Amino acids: CASSYSSTPYGYTF.